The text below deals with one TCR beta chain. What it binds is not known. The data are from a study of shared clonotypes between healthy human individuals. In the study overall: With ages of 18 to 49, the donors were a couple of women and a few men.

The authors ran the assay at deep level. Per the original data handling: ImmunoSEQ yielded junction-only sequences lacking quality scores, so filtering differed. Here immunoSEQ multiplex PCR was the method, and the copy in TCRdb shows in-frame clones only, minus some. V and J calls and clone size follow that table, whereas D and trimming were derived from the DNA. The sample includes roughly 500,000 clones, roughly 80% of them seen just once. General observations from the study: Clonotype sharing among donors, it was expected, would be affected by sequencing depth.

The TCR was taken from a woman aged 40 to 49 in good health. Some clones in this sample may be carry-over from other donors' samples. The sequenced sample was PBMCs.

CDR3 residues: CATSRDPSGRFHEQYF. The CDR3 DNA reads as TGTGCCACCAGCAGAGATCCTAGCGGGAGATTCCACGAGCAGTACTTC. The chain is built from TRBV15 and TRBJ2-7, with TRBD2 matching 10 bases. Trimming at V came to 0 bases and at J to 5 bases, leaving 7 bases not matched to a gene. This CDR3 region has 16 residues. The germline CDR1 and CDR2 sequences are LNHNV and YYDKDF (reference sequence).